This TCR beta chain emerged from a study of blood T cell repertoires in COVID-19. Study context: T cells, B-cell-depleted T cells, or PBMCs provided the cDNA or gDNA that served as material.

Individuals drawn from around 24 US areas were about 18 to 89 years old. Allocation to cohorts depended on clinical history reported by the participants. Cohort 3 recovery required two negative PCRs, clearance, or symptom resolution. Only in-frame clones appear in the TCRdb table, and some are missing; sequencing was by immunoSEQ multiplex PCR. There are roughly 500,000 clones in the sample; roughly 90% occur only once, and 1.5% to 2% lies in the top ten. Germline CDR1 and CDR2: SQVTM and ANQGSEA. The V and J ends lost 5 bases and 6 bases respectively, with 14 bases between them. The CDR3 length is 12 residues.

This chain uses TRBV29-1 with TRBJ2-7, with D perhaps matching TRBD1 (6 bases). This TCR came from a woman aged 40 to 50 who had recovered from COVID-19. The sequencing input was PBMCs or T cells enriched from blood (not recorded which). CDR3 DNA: TGCAGCGTTCGACAACAGGGAGCCGAGCAGTACTTC. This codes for CSVRQQGAEQYF.